A selection of T cell receptor beta chains follows, all from one sample in a study of post-analysis software for immune sequencing data. TCRdb ran MiXCR on the PCR reads and lists one entry per CDR3 protein. The sample has 650,000 to 850,000 distinct CDR3 sequences; about half are singletons. Sequencing input: blood. The receptors were gathered from a girl aged 10 to 17 with multiple sclerosis. Both conserved end residues are part of each CDR3.

length	V	CDR3
11	TRBV12-3/TRBV12-4	CASQVHTEAFF
15	TRBV2	CASSSLGGVQETQYF
15	TRBV7-3	CASSEGTSIPDTQYF
14	TRBV15	CATSRGAGQETQYF
13	TRBV20-1	CSASRWSTDTQYF
14	TRBV10-3	CAISGQGANQPQHF
13	TRBV29-1	CSVEGGELIGYTF
15	TRBV20-1	CSAGLAGLSTDTQYF
15	TRBV15	CATSRVRSSTDTQYF
12	TRBV19	CASSQSGGGYTF
14	TRBV11-2	CASSYSSGRASQYF
16	TRBV20-1	CSALGLAGVSSNEQFF
18	TRBV11-3	CASSLDQGGPGRTDTQDF
14	TRBV9	CARSPLASYNEQFF
14	TRBV7-9	CASSTDGRRYGYTF
15	TRBV2	CASSETGVDTGELFF
16	TRBV7-9	CASSFGLAGSEETQYF
17	TRBV12-3/TRBV12-4	CASSQSPSLVVLDEQYF
12	TRBV25-1	CASSQGFYEQYF
17	TRBV28	CASSLTSGPVQYNEQFF
17	TRBV7-3	CASSPYQFSGSQETQYF
16	TRBV6-5	CASSYSGDRQTYEQYF
15	TRBV7-9	CASSRGLAGAYEQYF
15	TRBV12-3/TRBV12-4	CASSLYREGNQPQHF